The present T cell receptor (beta chain) was sequenced within a study of blood T cell repertoires in COVID-19. Study at large: PBMCs, B-cell-depleted T cells, or T cells provided the cDNA or gDNA that made up the material.

The study recruited people aged roughly 18 to 89 years across about 25 US areas. As handled by the study authors: Scientists estimated how many nucleated cells there were by amplifying reference gene primers. Repertoires were generated with immunoSEQ multiplex PCR, while TCRdb's copy carries only in-frame clones and drops some. Clone size and V and J calls were adopted from that table, with D and trimming inferred from the DNA. Of approximately 230,000 clones detected, around 80% appear once; the ten largest clones hold approximately 15%. The receptor comes from a man aged 40-55 years who had recovered from COVID-19. Sequencing used PBMCs or T cells enriched from blood (not recorded which).

The CDR3: CASSEQFSEQYF. CDR3 sequence (DNA): TGTGCCAGCAGTGAACAGTTCTCCGAGCAGTACTTC. The chain combines TRBV2 with TRBJ2-7, with D hard to call. Per germline, CDR1 SNHLY and CDR2 FYNNEI. Between the trimmed V and J ends, which lost 2 bases and 6 bases, there was a span of 8 bases. The CDR3 consists of 12 residues.